The entry below gives a single T cell receptor (beta chain) sequence along with its context. Its antigen remains unknown. This sample stems from a study of graft-versus-host responses after intestinal transplantation. Overall study context: Among the recipients, transplants were multivisceral, liver-intestinal, or isolated intestinal.

J lost 8 bases, V lost 2 bases, and 16 bases had no gene match. This CDR3 spans 17 amino acids. Germline V CDR1 and CDR2: MGHRA, YSYEKL. The method was immunoSEQ multiplex PCR; TCRdb's version includes in-frame clones alone and lacks a portion of them. The data hold about 120,000 clones, with over 75% observed a single time. The chain joins TRBV4-1 to TRBJ1-2; 8 nucleotides align to TRBD1. This TCR was sampled from a human donor who received an intestinal transplant. Sequences were derived from unstimulated CD4+ T cells sorted from spleen or lymph node cells, sampled before intestinal transplant. This CDR3 is CASSQMISGGSGYGYTF. DNA for the CDR3: TGCGCCAGCAGCCAAATGATTTCAGGGGGCTCTGGCTACGGCTACACCTTC.